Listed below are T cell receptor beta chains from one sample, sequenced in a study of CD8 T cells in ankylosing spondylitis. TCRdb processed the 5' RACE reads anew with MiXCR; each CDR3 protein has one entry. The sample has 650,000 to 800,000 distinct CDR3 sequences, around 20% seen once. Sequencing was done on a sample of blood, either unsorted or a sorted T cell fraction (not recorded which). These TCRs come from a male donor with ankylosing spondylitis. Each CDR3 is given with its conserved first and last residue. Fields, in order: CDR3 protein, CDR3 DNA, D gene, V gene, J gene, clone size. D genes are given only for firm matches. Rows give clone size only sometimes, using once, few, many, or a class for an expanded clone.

CASSYSPGLAIYNEQFF	TGTGCCAGCAGTTACTCTCCGGGACTAGCTATTTACAATGAGCAGTTCTTC	TRBD2	TRBV6-2/TRBV6-3	TRBJ2-1	-
CASSLIQGHKTSGANVLTF	TGTGCCAGCAGTTTGATCCAGGGACACAAAACTTCTGGGGCCAACGTCCTGACTTTC	-	TRBV12-3/TRBV12-4	TRBJ2-6	few
CSARRTGKVENTEAFF	TGCAGTGCTAGACGGACAGGAAAGGTAGAGAACACTGAAGCTTTCTTT	TRBD1	TRBV20-1	TRBJ1-1	-
CASTRGNSPLHF	TGTGCCAGCACCCGAGGGAATTCACCCCTCCACTTT	-	TRBV6-5	TRBJ1-6	-
CASSGGNTDTQYF	TGCGCCAGCAGCGGCGGAAACACAGATACGCAGTATTTT	-	TRBV5-1	TRBJ2-3	-
CASSQDMDRGGTEAFF	TGCGCCAGCAGCCAAGATATGGACAGGGGGGGCACTGAAGCTTTCTTT	TRBD1	TRBV4-1	TRBJ1-1	-
CASSVEAGDGYEQYF	TGTGCCAGCAGCGTAGAGGCGGGGGATGGCTACGAGCAGTACTTC	TRBD2	TRBV9	TRBJ2-7	few
CASSQGGRIYNEQFF	TGCGCCAGCAGCCAAGGAGGTCGGATCTACAATGAGCAGTTCTTC	-	TRBV4-1	TRBJ2-1	once
CASSHAGVPYEQYF	TGCGCCAGCAGCCACGCGGGGGTCCCCTACGAGCAGTACTTC	TRBD2	TRBV4-1	TRBJ2-7	-
CATSDLGPSSEQFF	TGTGCCACCAGTGATTTGGGGCCCAGCAGTGAGCAGTTCTTC	-	TRBV24-1	TRBJ2-1	-
CASSQRQPPNYGYTF	TGTGCCAGCAGCCAACGACAGCCCCCTAACTATGGCTACACCTTC	-	TRBV14	TRBJ1-2	few
CASSRTEKETQYF	TGTGCCAGCAGCCGGACAGAGAAAGAGACCCAGTACTTC	-	TRBV7-3	TRBJ2-5	-
CASSKSGQGDGYTF	TGTGCCAGCAGCAAATCGGGACAGGGAGATGGCTACACCTTC	TRBD1	TRBV5-5	TRBJ1-2	few
CSAMSGVDTEAFF	TGCAGTGCTATGTCAGGCGTCGATACTGAAGCTTTCTTT	-	TRBV20-1	TRBJ1-1	many
CSVAIGGVDGELFF	TGCAGCGTCGCCATCGGGGGAGTAGACGGGGAGCTGTTTTTT	-	TRBV29-1	TRBJ2-2	-
CAWIHGGPYNEQFF	TGTGCCTGGATACACGGGGGACCCTACAATGAGCAGTTCTTC	-	TRBV30	TRBJ2-1	few
CASSHIYYAGGGTEAFF	TGTGCCAGCAGCCATATTTACTACGCGGGAGGAGGCACTGAAGCTTTCTTT	-	TRBV11-2	TRBJ1-1	few
CASSFTSPNPINYGYTF	TGTGCCAGCAGCTTCACTTCCCCTAATCCGATTAACTATGGCTACACCTTC	-	TRBV11-2	TRBJ1-2	-
CSARDGTPRRDEQYF	TGCAGTGCTAGAGACGGGACTCCACGGAGGGACGAGCAGTACTTC	-	TRBV20-1	TRBJ2-7	-
CSATKDGITTDTQYF	TGCAGTGCTACGAAGGACGGGATTACCACAGATACGCAGTATTTT	-	TRBV20-1	TRBJ2-3	few
CAISGDVNGYTF	TGTGCCATCAGTGGGGACGTTAATGGCTACACCTTC	-	TRBV10-3	TRBJ1-2	many
CSVERGTQYF	TGCAGCGTTGAAAGGGGGACCCAGTACTTC	-	TRBV29-1	TRBJ2-5	-
CASSPGPGGVGTEAFF	TGTGCCAGCTCACCAGGACCAGGGGGCGTGGGCACTGAAGCTTTCTTT	TRBD1	TRBV18	TRBJ1-1	-
CASSLLDRGDQPQHF	TGTGCCAGCTCACTCCTTGACAGGGGCGACCAGCCCCAGCATTTT	TRBD1	TRBV18	TRBJ1-5	-